The 10 T cell receptor beta chains listed next were all sequenced from one sample in a study of cytomegalovirus exposure and HLA in healthy donors. A multiplex PCR was run with 60 Vbeta primers and 13 Jbeta primers. Assay: immunoSEQ multiplex PCR; the TCRdb copy retains only in-frame clones and omits some. The sample consists of around 150,000 clones, roughly 70% of them appearing once. Sequencing input: PBMCs. The source of these receptors is a human donor in good health.

The chain couples TRBV2 to TRBJ1-1; perhaps TRBD1 as D (5 bases). Trimming took off 3 bases at V and 6 bases at J, with 14 bases between the two ends. CDR3 length: 14 amino acids. CDR1 and CDR2 (germline): SNHLY, FYNNEI. The CDR3 reads CASSDRAESPEAFF. As DNA, the CDR3 is TGTGCCAGCAGTGACAGGGCGGAATCCCCTGAAGCTTTCTTT.

The rearrangement links TRBV5-1 to TRBJ2-5; tentatively, D is TRBD1 (6 bases). Trimming removed 4 bases from V and 4 bases from J, with 8 bases in between. This CDR3 comprises 12 residues. Germline V gives CDR1 SGHRS, CDR2 YFSETQ. In DNA, the CDR3 is TGCGCCAGCAGCCCGGACAGAGAGACCCAGTACTTC. Amino acid sequence: CASSPDRETQYF.

The chain carries TRBV2 and TRBJ2-7; 13 bases align to TRBD2. Germline values: CDR1 SNHLY, CDR2 FYNNEI. J was trimmed by 2 bases and V by 6 bases; bases with no gene match: 1. The CDR3 sequence is 14 residues long. In DNA, the CDR3 is TGTGCCAGCAGACTAGCGGGAGGGACCTACGAGCAGTACTTC. This gives the protein CASRLAGGTYEQYF.

This clone was seen more than once but under ten times. The genes are TRBV10-3 and TRBJ2-7, with 9 bases that match TRBD1. Germline trimming cut 6 bases from V and 5 bases from J; bases unmatched to any gene: 8. CDR3 length equals 14 residues. Germline lookup yields CDR1 ENHRY and CDR2 SYGVKD. The CDR3 bases are TGTGCCATCAGGGACACGGGACAGGGACACGAGCAGTACTTC. Its translation: CAIRDTGQGHEQYF.

The CDR3 DNA sequence: TGTGCCAGCAGTTATTTTCCCGGGACAGACACTGAAGCTTTCTTT. It specifies CASSYFPGTDTEAFF. J is TRBJ1-1 and V is TRBV27, with 7 bases identical to TRBD1. This CDR3 spans 15 amino acids. Looked up from germline, CDR1 is MNHEY and CDR2 is SMNVEV (reference sequence). V lost 4 bases to trimming and J lost 3 bases; unmatched junction nucleotides: 8.

A few counts support this clone. The chain employs TRBV5-5 and TRBJ2-1; a weak D match, TRBD1 (6 bases). Germline CDR1 and CDR2: SGHKS and YYEKEE (reference sequence). The CDR3 consists of 15 residues. V lost 5 bases and J lost 5, with 17 bases in between. The CDR3 nucleotides are TGTGCCAGCAGGGGCAGGCAGGGGTCCGACAATGAGCAGTTCTTC. Its translation is CASRGRQGSDNEQFF.

V usage is TRBV6-1 and J usage is TRBJ2-7; 15 bases are shared with TRBD2. V shed 2 bases and J 4 bases; nucleotides not matched to a gene: 3. Per the germline V gene, CDR1 is MNHNS and CDR2 is SASEGT. The CDR3 runs to 16 residues. CDR3 nucleotides: TGTGCCAGCAGTGAACCGGGACTAGCGGGAGGTTACGAGCAGTACTTC. The encoded protein is CASSEPGLAGGYEQYF.

This sequence joins TRBV5-8 and TRBJ2-1; 7 bases are shared with TRBD2. V lost 4 bases and J lost 0; bases outside the gene matches: 4. The CDR3 has 15 amino acids. The germline gives CDR1 SGHTS, CDR2 YDEGEE. CDR3 nucleotides: TGTGCCAGCAGCCGGGGGGAGAGCTCCTACAATGAGCAGTTCTTC. Protein sequence: CASSRGESSYNEQFF. Filled out from reference TRBV5-8 and TRBJ2-1, the complete variable domain reads EAGVTQSPTHLIKTRGQQATLRCSPISGHTSVYWYQQALGLGLQFLLWYDEGEERNRGNFPPRFSGRQFPNYSSELNVNALELEDSALYLCASSRGESSYNEQFFGPGTRLTVL.

V gene TRBV21-1 combines with J gene TRBJ2-7; the table's D call, TRBD1, has no DNA check behind it. TRBV21-1 is marked as a pseudogene. The CDR3 is 13 amino acids. CDR3 coding DNA: TGTGCCAGCAGCACCCCCAGGGCCTACGAGCAGTACTTC. Protein sequence: CASSTPRAYEQYF.

The chain recombines TRBV28 with TRBJ1-3; D not certain. The CDR3 sequence is 15 residues long. Germline values: CDR1 MDHEN, CDR2 SYDVKM. The V gene lost 3 bases and the J gene lost 0 bases, with 9 bases spanning the gap. In DNA form, the CDR3 reads TGTGCCAGCAGTTTGGGCCCGGCCTCTGGAAACACCATATATTTT. Translated, it gives CASSLGPASGNTIYF.